The T cell receptor (beta chain) under discussion was sequenced for a study of blood T cell repertoires in COVID-19. Study context: Italy, Spain and the United States were the sources of the convalescent and acute COVID-19 samples. In each case, the material was cDNA or gDNA derived from T cells, B-cell-depleted T cells, or PBMCs.

The CDR3 is 15 amino acids. Germline CDR1 is SGHTA and CDR2 is FQGNSA. V was clipped by 5 bases and J by 4 bases, with 18 bases between them. Method: immunoSEQ multiplex PCR; TCRdb's copy keeps in-frame clones and lacks some. The table includes some 66,000 clones, roughly 80% detected once. Sequenced material: peripheral blood. The chain carries TRBV7-2 and TRBJ2-7, with a weak D call TRBD1 (6 bases). The receptor was isolated from a man aged 60 to 69 with acute or convalescent COVID-19. The CDR3 region is CASSPQGQGRYEQYF. CDR3 coding DNA: TGTGCCAGCAGCCCCCAGGGGCAGGGGAGATACGAGCAGTACTTC.